Below, 20 T cell receptor beta chains from the same sample are listed, as sequenced in a study of shared clonotypes between healthy human individuals. Naive CD8 cells comprised CD45RO-negative, CCR7-positively selected cells, excluding terminally differentiated effector memory CD45RA+ cells. Assay: immunoSEQ multiplex PCR; the TCRdb copy retains only in-frame clones and omits some. This sample has about 2.1 million clones, with 80% to 95% found just once. Sequencing was carried out using naive CD8+ T cells from PBMCs. The receptors were gathered from a man between 18 and 29 years old in good health. Some clones in this sample may be carry-over from other donors' samples.

Regarding this clone: The same CDR3 also results from other DNA sequences found in this sample. The chain recombines TRBV19 with TRBJ2-7; 9 positions match TRBD2. The ends lost 1 base at V and 2 bases at J; junction bases unmatched: 3. This CDR3 region has 15 residues. Looked up from germline, CDR1 is LNHDA and CDR2 is SQIVND (reference sequence). CDR3 bases: TGTGCCAGTAGTATAGGACTAGCGGAGACCTACGAGCAGTACTTC. Translating gives CASSIGLAETYEQYF.

This clone was picked up a small number of times. This rearrangement joins TRBV6-6 to TRBJ1-1; no definite D call. Trimming shortened V by 2 bases and J by 6 bases, and 10 bases separated the two germline ends. The CDR3 is 13 amino acids. Germline loops: CDR1 MNHNY, CDR2 SVGAGI (reference sequence). CDR3 in DNA: TGTGCCAGCAGTTACGAGGGTTCTTCTGAAGCTTTCTTT. Translation: CASSYEGSSEAFF.

The CDR3 region has the DNA TGTGCCAGCAGCGCCAACCTTAGGGGGGGGACTAATGAAAAACTGTTTTTT. Its translation is CASSANLRGGTNEKLFF. V usage is TRBV9 and J usage is TRBJ1-4; possible D gene TRBD1, 6 bases. CDR3 size: 17 residues. V gave up 3 bases and J gave up 2 bases, with 17 bases separating them. CDR1 SGDLS and CDR2 YYNGEE come from the germline V gene.

The V gene is TRBV4-1, the J gene TRBJ1-2; 8 bases line up with TRBD1. Germline CDR1 and CDR2: MGHRA and YSYEKL. There are 15 residues in the CDR3. Trimming took 3 bases from V and 2 from J; bases not matched to a gene: 5. The DNA for the CDR3 is TGCGCCAGCAGCCACACCCCAGGGGGCAACTATGGCTACACCTTC. Translating it yields CASSHTPGGNYGYTF.

V usage is TRBV11-2 and J usage is TRBJ2-3; maybe TRBD1 (5 bases). This CDR3 spans 12 amino acids. Germline lookup yields CDR1 SGHAT and CDR2 FQNNGV. V was shortened by 1 base and J by 11 bases, with 10 bases between the two germline ends. The CDR3 region has the DNA TGTGCCAGCAGCTTAGGGGCCAGGGAGCAGTATTTT. Translating it yields CASSLGAREQYF.

The chain joins TRBV10-3 to TRBJ2-1, with D perhaps matching TRBD2 (6 bases). Germline CDR1 reads ENHRY; CDR2 reads SYGVKD. Trimming took 1 base from V and 0 from J, leaving 13 bases between them. The CDR3 sequence is 17 residues long. This chain's CDR3 is CAISELADVSSYNEQFF. The CDR3 DNA is TGTGCCATCAGTGAGTTAGCGGACGTGAGCTCCTACAATGAGCAGTTCTTC.

This chain connects TRBV28 to TRBJ1-1; D is ambiguous. The V gene's germline CDR1 is MDHEN and CDR2 SYDVKM. The CDR3 spans 14 residues. The V gene lost 4 bases and the J gene lost 2 bases, with 11 bases spanning the gap. Here the CDR3 reads CASSSMRGNTEAFF. The CDR3 coding sequence is TGTGCCAGCAGTTCCATGCGGGGAAACACTGAAGCTTTCTTT.

This chain uses TRBV9 with TRBJ1-2, with 9 positions matching TRBD1. The germline V gene encodes CDR1 SGDLS and CDR2 YYNGEE. V lost 0 bases to trimming and J lost 5 bases; unmatched junction nucleotides: 11. The CDR3 sequence is 17 residues long. The CDR3 sequence is CASSVDPRQGVGYGYTF. The DNA for the CDR3 is TGTGCCAGCAGCGTAGACCCGAGACAGGGGGTGGGATATGGCTACACCTTC. The whole variable domain, filled in from reference TRBV9 and TRBJ1-2, reads DSGVTQTPKHLITATGQRVTLRCSPRSGDLSVYWYQQSLDQGLQFLIQYYNGEERAKGNILERFSAQQFPDLHSELNLSSLELGDSALYFCASSVDPRQGVGYGYTFGSGTRLTVV.

V gene TRBV27 combines with J gene TRBJ2-7, with 10 bases fitting TRBD2. Losses at the gene ends were 4 bases for V and 0 bases for J; bases not matched to a gene: 6. Germline V gene data show CDR1 as MNHEY and CDR2 as SMNVEV (reference sequence). The CDR3 extends over 16 amino acids. In nucleotides, the CDR3 is TGTGCCAGCAGTTCAAGAGCGGGAGGGAGCTCCTACGAGCAGTACTTC. This codes for CASSSRAGGSSYEQYF.

This clone was picked up one time. This chain joins TRBV27 and TRBJ1-4; maybe TRBD1 (5 bases). V lost 6 bases, J lost 2 bases, and 13 bases lay in between. The CDR3 is 15 residues long. Per germline, CDR1 MNHEY and CDR2 SMNVEV (reference sequence). This CDR3 is CASREAWGTNEKLFF. In nucleotides, the CDR3 is TGTGCCAGCAGGGAGGCCTGGGGGACTAATGAAAAACTGTTTTTT. Filled out from reference TRBV27 and TRBJ1-4, the complete variable domain reads EAQVTQNPRYLITVTGKKLTVTCSQNMNHEYMSWYRQDPGLGLRQIYYSMNVEVTDKGDVPEGYKVSRKEKRNFPLILESPSPNQTSLYFCASREAWGTNEKLFFGSGTQLSVL.

The chain employs TRBV7-8 and TRBJ1-5, with 7 bases lining up with TRBD1. This CDR3 is built from 15 residues. Trimming took 1 base from V and 1 from J; bases not matched to a gene: 1. Germline loops: CDR1 SGHVS, CDR2 FQNEAQ. CDR3 region: CASSLEGASNQPQHF. DNA for the CDR3: TGTGCCAGCAGCTTAGAGGGGGCGAGCAATCAGCCCCAGCATTTT.

A remark on this clone: Additional DNA sequences in this sample encode the identical CDR3. The rearrangement joins TRBV5-1 to TRBJ1-1; D not certain. The CDR3 spans 11 residues. Germline V gene data show CDR1 as SGHRS and CDR2 as YFSETQ. Trimming removed 0 bases from V and 6 bases from J, with 3 bases in between. The CDR3 spells CASSLGSEAFF. The CDR3 DNA is TGCGCCAGCAGCTTGGGGTCTGAAGCTTTCTTT.

About this clone: A junction boundary mismatches the germline segment, possibly from a read error. The chain joins TRBV15 to TRBJ2-7, with D possibly being TRBD1 (6 bases). This CDR3 has 15 amino acids. Germline lookup yields CDR1 LNHNV and CDR2 YYDKDF (reference sequence). CDR3 protein: CATSGDYRVGNEQYF. CDR3 bases: TGTGCCACCAGCGGAGATTACAGGGTTGGAAACGAGCAGTACTTC.

The V gene is TRBV28, the J gene TRBJ1-3; D unresolved. The CDR3 contains 18 residues. The ends were cut back, 2 bases at V and 0 bases at J, with 17 bases in the middle. From germline, CDR1 is MDHEN and CDR2 SYDVKM. CDR3 loop: CASSLPPTFQTSGNTIYF. CDR3 nucleotide sequence: TGTGCCAGCAGTTTACCCCCTACTTTTCAAACCTCTGGAAACACCATATATTTT.

The V and J genes are TRBV7-7 and TRBJ2-1, with 11 positions matching TRBD1. The junction had 4 bases not matched to a gene; V was cut back by 5 bases and J by 1 base. The length of the CDR3 is 16 residues. Germline-derived CDR1 and CDR2 are SSHAT and FNYEAQ (reference sequence). CDR3 amino acids: CASSPGTGGSYNEQFF. Written as DNA, the CDR3 is TGTGCCAGCAGCCCCGGGACAGGGGGGTCCTACAATGAGCAGTTCTTC.

The CDR3 coding sequence is TGTGCCAGTAAGGGGAACCCGTTAGTTAATGAGCAGTTCTTC. Amino acids: CASKGNPLVNEQFF. The V and J genes are TRBV19 and TRBJ2-1, with a tentative D call TRBD1 (5 bases). Trimming took 7 bases from V and 7 from J, leaving 17 bases between them. This CDR3 has 14 residues. CDR1 is LNHDA and CDR2 is SQIVND in the germline V gene (reference sequence).

This clone showed up just once. This chain joins TRBV6-1 and TRBJ2-2; 8 bases are shared with TRBD2. CDR3 length equals 17 residues. Per the germline V gene, CDR1 is MNHNS and CDR2 is SASEGT. With V trimmed by 3 bases and J by 6 bases, 12 bases remained unmatched. CDR3 sequence: CASSDGAVAGGSGELFF. Written as DNA, the CDR3 is TGTGCCAGCAGTGACGGGGCGGTGGCGGGAGGTTCCGGGGAGCTGTTTTTT.

This clone was counted between two and nine times. This rearrangement joins TRBV11-2 to TRBJ2-1; TRBD2 matches 7 bases. The CDR3 runs 15 residues. CDR1 and CDR2 (germline): SGHAT, FQNNGV. V lost 5 bases to trimming and J lost 4 bases; unmatched junction nucleotides: 8. The CDR3: CASSINQGGYNEQFF. The CDR3 coding sequence is TGTGCCAGCAGCATTAATCAGGGAGGGTACAATGAGCAGTTCTTC. Drawing the rest from reference TRBV11-2 and TRBJ2-1, the complete variable domain is EAGVAQSPRYKIIEKRQSVAFWCNPISGHATLYWYQQILGQGPKLLIQFQNNGVVDDSQLPKDRFSAERLKGVDSTLKIQPAKLEDSAVYLCASSINQGGYNEQFFGPGTRLTVL.

The CDR3 loop reads CASSLDTTVPNTGELFF. CDR3 in DNA: TGTGCCAGCAGCTTGGATACGACAGTTCCGAACACCGGGGAGCTGTTTTTT. The chain uses TRBV7-9 and TRBJ2-2; TRBD1 might be the D (5 bases). The CDR3 runs 17 residues. V shed 3 bases and J shed 0 bases, with 14 bases lying between them. Germline values: CDR1 SEHNR, CDR2 FQNEAQ (reference sequence). Variable domain in full (rest from reference TRBV7-9 and TRBJ2-2): DTGVSQNPRHKITKRGQNVTFRCDPISEHNRLYWYRQTLGQGPEFLTYFQNEAQLEKSRLLSDRFSAERPKGSFSTLEIQRTEQGDSAMYLCASSLDTTVPNTGELFFGEGSRLTVL.

The chain links TRBV28 to TRBJ2-1; D might be TRBD2 (7 bases). The CDR3 totals 15 residues. Trimming stripped 2 bases from V and 7 bases from J, with 15 bases between. The germline V gene encodes CDR1 MDHEN and CDR2 SYDVKM. The CDR3 spells CASSLTGEGENEQFF. The CDR3 DNA is TGTGCCAGCAGTTTAACGGGGGAGGGGGAAAATGAGCAGTTCTTC.